Listed below are T cell receptor beta chains from one sample, sequenced in a study of identical twins. TCRdb re-derived calls from the 5' RACE reads in MiXCR, one entry per CDR3 protein. This sample yields under 900,000 distinct CDR3 sequences, of which around a sixth are seen a single time; over 10% belongs to the top ten. This sample also belongs to another study, concerning T cells expressing NK-cell markers.

Sequenced input: PBMCs. These receptors came from a woman younger than 35 in good health. The CDR3 runs from the conserved cysteine through the conserved F or W. The D gene is left open where the match is weak. Some rows mark clone size as missing; the rest say once, few, many or name a class of expanded clone.

v_gene	abundance	j_gene	d_gene	CDR3aa	CDR3nt
TRBV20-1	few	TRBJ2-5	.	CSARSGQGIRETQYF	TGCAGTGCTAGATCCGGCCAGGGGATACGAGAGACCCAGTACTTC
TRBV7-9	few	TRBJ1-2	TRBD1	CASSLALGQGTGGYTF	TGTGCCAGCAGCTTAGCCCTTGGACAGGGGACGGGAGGCTACACCTTC
TRBV12-3/TRBV12-4	.	TRBJ2-1	TRBD2	CASSRAGTSGDNEQFF	TGTGCCAGCAGTCGAGCCGGGACTAGCGGGGACAATGAGCAGTTCTTC
TRBV12-3/TRBV12-4	.	TRBJ1-5	.	CASTSRRGQPQHF	TGTGCCAGCACCTCGCGAAGGGGTCAGCCCCAGCATTTT
TRBV30	.	TRBJ2-1	.	CAWSPQYNEQFF	TGTGCCTGGAGTCCTCAGTACAATGAGCAGTTCTTC
TRBV20-1	few	TRBJ2-7	TRBD2	CSATLAITMGEQYF	TGCAGTGCTACACTAGCGATCACCATGGGGGAGCAGTACTTC
TRBV5-1	.	TRBJ2-3	.	CASSPLGGPTDTQYF	TGCGCCAGCAGCCCTCTGGGTGGCCCCACAGATACGCAGTATTTT
TRBV20-1	.	TRBJ1-2	.	CSAFLMAGVYGYTF	TGCAGTGCTTTTCTTATGGCAGGGGTCTATGGCTACACCTTC
TRBV6-6	.	TRBJ2-1	.	CASSFNTQLGQFF	TGTGCCAGCAGTTTCAACACCCAGCTGGGGCAGTTCTTC
TRBV6-1	.	TRBJ1-5	.	CASARTANQPQHF	TGTGCCAGCGCGAGGACAGCCAATCAGCCCCAGCATTTT
TRBV5-1	.	TRBJ2-7	.	CASSLARPLDEQYF	TGCGCCAGCAGCTTGGCCCGCCCCCTTGACGAGCAGTACTTC
TRBV20-1	.	TRBJ1-1	TRBD1	CSARARQGTTEAFF	TGCAGTGCTAGGGCCCGACAGGGTACCACTGAAGCTTTCTTT
TRBV6-2/TRBV6-3	.	TRBJ2-2	.	CASSYLNTGAGELFF	TGTGCCAGCAGTTACCTGAATACGGGGGCCGGGGAGCTGTTTTTT
TRBV3-1	.	TRBJ2-3	TRBD2	CASSQPRGGAVDTQYF	TGTGCCAGCAGCCAGCCGCGCGGGGGGGCCGTGGATACGCAGTATTTT
TRBV6-6	.	TRBJ2-1	.	CASHYRAHNEQFF	TGTGCCAGTCACTACAGGGCACACAATGAGCAGTTCTTC
TRBV7-3	.	TRBJ2-1	.	CASSSTDRYNEQFF	TGTGCCAGCAGCTCCACGGACCGTTACAATGAGCAGTTCTTC
TRBV5-1	many	TRBJ2-1	.	CASSLSEYNEQFF	TGCGCCAGCAGCTTGAGCGAGTACAATGAGCAGTTCTTC
TRBV30	few	TRBJ1-1	.	CAGNSIMNTEAFF	TGTGCCGGTAACAGCATCATGAACACTGAAGCTTTCTTT
TRBV7-9	few	TRBJ2-1	.	CASSLKRGDSYNEQFF	TGTGCCAGCAGCTTGAAGAGGGGCGATTCCTACAATGAGCAGTTCTTC
TRBV7-2	few	TRBJ2-7	TRBD2	CASSLVSGGEQYF	TGTGCCAGCAGCTTAGTATCGGGAGGCGAGCAGTACTTC
TRBV11-1	.	TRBJ2-1	TRBD2	CASSLLPGSGGPYNEQFF	TGTGCCAGCAGCTTACTCCCCGGCAGCGGGGGCCCTTACAATGAGCAGTTCTTC
TRBV4-3	.	TRBJ2-4	TRBD1	CASSHGQGDIQYF	TGCGCCAGCAGCCACGGACAGGGGGACATTCAGTACTTC
TRBV10-3	few	TRBJ2-1	TRBD2	CAISPGLAGVDSYNEQFF	TGTGCCATCAGCCCGGGACTAGCGGGAGTCGATTCCTACAATGAGCAGTTCTTC
TRBV20-1	few	TRBJ2-3	.	CSAPLREGTDTQYF	TGCAGTGCTCCCCTCCGGGAAGGCACAGATACGCAGTATTTT
TRBV18	.	TRBJ2-7	.	CASSQGSGLGEQYF	TGTGCCAGCTCCCAGGGTAGCGGTTTGGGCGAGCAGTACTTC
TRBV29-1	few	TRBJ1-4	.	CSVAKRVSEKLFF	TGCAGCGTGGCTAAGAGGGTATCTGAAAAACTGTTTTTT
TRBV7-9	.	TRBJ1-1	.	CASSPGTATGEAFF	TGTGCCAGCAGCCCCGGGACCGCTACGGGTGAAGCTTTCTTT
TRBV5-1	few	TRBJ2-1	TRBD2	CASSRLATPGEQFF	TGCGCCAGCAGCAGACTAGCGACCCCGGGGGAGCAGTTCTTC
TRBV12-3/TRBV12-4	few	TRBJ1-3	.	CASRLTVSSGNTIYF	TGTGCCAGCAGACTGACTGTAAGCTCTGGAAACACCATATATTTT
TRBV20-1	few	TRBJ2-2	TRBD1	CSVPGQGPGELFF	TGCAGTGTTCCGGGACAGGGGCCCGGGGAGCTGTTTTTT
TRBV10-3	.	TRBJ2-5	.	CATGEETQYF	TGTGCCACAGGTGAAGAGACCCAGTACTTC
TRBV10-3	.	TRBJ2-1	TRBD2	CAIRGLAGGGNEQFF	TGTGCCATCAGGGGACTAGCGGGAGGTGGCAATGAGCAGTTCTTC
TRBV7-6	few	TRBJ2-5	.	CASSLAQGTQYF	TGTGCCAGCAGCTTAGCGCAGGGGACCCAGTACTTC